These 29 T cell receptor beta chains share one sample of origin, sequenced in a study of T cell responses to AZD1222 COVID-19 vaccine. Only in-frame clones appear in the TCRdb table, and some are missing; sequencing was by immunoSEQ multiplex PCR. There are around 150,000 clones in the sample; over 85% occur only once, and approximately 6.9% lies in the top ten. The sample in question was peripheral blood, obtained 28 days after the second AZD1222 dose. The receptors shown here come from an adult who received the AZD1222 COVID-19 vaccine.

V and J are TRBV10-2 and TRBJ2-7; 8 bases agree with TRBD1. In germline, CDR1 is WSHSY, CDR2 SAAADI. The length of the CDR3 is 15 residues. V gave up 4 bases and J gave up 3 bases; unmatched junction bases: 8. As DNA, the CDR3 is TGCGCCAGCAGTGCCGGACAGGGACTTCGCTACGAGCAGTACTTC. This gives the protein CASSAGQGLRYEQYF.

The chain carries TRBV28 and TRBJ1-1; D unresolved. Germline lookup yields CDR1 MDHEN and CDR2 SYDVKM. Trimming removed 8 bases at V and 0 bases at J, with 13 bases between. This CDR3 has 14 residues. CDR3 DNA sequence: TGTGCCAGCTCCGTGGTGGTCCTGAACACTGAAGCTTTCTTT. This gives the protein CASSVVVLNTEAFF.

The chain joins TRBV10-3 to TRBJ1-4; D gene unclear. V shed 2 bases and J shed 7 bases, with 8 bases lying between them. Germline V gene sequence: CDR1 ENHRY, CDR2 SYGVKD. The CDR3 is 13 amino acids. This CDR3 reads CAISEPLREKLFF. In DNA form, the CDR3 reads TGTGCCATCAGTGAGCCCCTACGTGAAAAACTGTTTTTT.

The V call is TRBV29-1, the J call TRBJ1-5, with 8 bases lining up with TRBD1. The CDR3 loop spans 13 amino acids. Germline V CDR1 and CDR2: SQVTM, ANQGSEA. With V trimmed by 4 bases and J by 4 bases, 3 bases remained unmatched. CDR3 DNA: TGCAGCGTTGGACAGGGGACGAATCAGCCCCAGCATTTT. Amino acid sequence: CSVGQGTNQPQHF.

The chain recombines TRBV6-2 or TRBV6-3 with TRBJ2-6; 7 bases map to TRBD1. Germline CDR1 is MNHEY and CDR2 is SVGEGT. J gave up 6 bases and V 6 bases, and 11 bases lay outside the gene matches. The CDR3 has 16 residues. For the CDR3, the DNA is TGTGCCAGCAGCGAAACGGGGACAGCTAAGGCCAACGTCCTGACTTTC. The encoded protein is CASSETGTAKANVLTF.

This chain connects TRBV7-8 to TRBJ2-7, with 9 positions matching TRBD2. Unmatched junction bases numbered 19, after V lost 1 base and J lost 9 bases. The CDR3 spans 18 residues. Germline CDR1 and CDR2: SGHVS and FQNEAQ. CDR3 in DNA: TGTGCCAGCAGCTTAGAAGGGCTAGCGGGGCTTCTTCGTATGCGGCAGTACTTC. As protein: CASSLEGLAGLLRMRQYF.

The J gene is TRBJ2-7, the V gene TRBV6-6; the D gene is possibly TRBD1 (6 bases). The CDR3 loop spans 14 amino acids. Trimming removed 6 bases at V and 2 bases at J, with 14 bases between. CDR1 is MNHNY and CDR2 is SVGAGI in the germline V gene (reference sequence). The CDR3 is CASSDLTGAYEQYF. The CDR3 DNA sequence: TGTGCCAGCAGCGATTTGACAGGAGCCTACGAGCAGTACTTC.

The chain joins TRBV30 to TRBJ1-6; 8 bases align to TRBD1. Germline V gene lookup returns CDR1 GTSNPN and CDR2 SVGIG (reference sequence). V gave up 2 bases and J gave up 8 bases; unmatched junction bases: 2. This CDR3 region has 13 residues. The DNA for the CDR3 is TGTGCCTGGAGTTTGGACAGGGATTCACCCCTCCACTTT. It specifies CAWSLDRDSPLHF.

CDR3 nucleotide sequence: TGTGCCAGCAGTTTCAGGGGCTACACTGAAGCTTTCTTT. Amino acids: CASSFRGYTEAFF. The chain links TRBV12-3 or TRBV12-4 to TRBJ1-1, with D possibly matching TRBD1 (6 bases). This CDR3 comprises 13 residues. V was cut by 3 bases and J by 3 bases, with 8 bases left in between.

This rearrangement joins TRBV5-1 to TRBJ2-1; TRBD1 agrees at 9 bases. Per the germline V gene, CDR1 is SGHRS and CDR2 is YFSETQ. The CDR3 covers 14 residues. Trimming at V came to 6 bases and at J to 9 bases, leaving 10 bases not matched to a gene. The CDR3 coding sequence is TGCGCCAGCAAGGGGACAGGGAATCTGGGTGAGCAGTTCTTC. Its translation is CASKGTGNLGEQFF.

The V call is TRBV30, the J call TRBJ2-1; D is possibly TRBD1 (6 bases). The CDR3 totals 13 residues. Germline CDR1 GTSNPN, CDR2 SVGIG (reference sequence). Trimming pared 5 bases from V and 9 bases from J, leaving 17 bases between. The CDR3 protein is CAWSQGLTGEQFF. CDR3 nucleotides: TGTGCCTGGTCACAGGGATTAACTGGTGAGCAGTTCTTC.

The chain is built from TRBV27 and TRBJ2-5, with D maybe TRBD2 (5 bases). Trimming took 8 bases from V and 3 from J, leaving 10 bases between them. CDR1 and CDR2 from the germline V gene are MNHEY and SMNVEV (reference sequence). There are 12 residues in the CDR3. The CDR3 protein is CASGLPEETQYF. CDR3 bases: TGTGCCAGCGGACTCCCGGAAGAGACCCAGTACTTC.

The genes are TRBV12-3 or TRBV12-4 and TRBJ2-2, with no clear D. This CDR3 region has 13 residues. Trimming cost V 3 bases and J 9 bases, with 11 bases left between them. The DNA for the CDR3 is TGTGCCAGCAGTTTCGTCTCTACCTGGGAGCTGTTTTTT. Translating it yields CASSFVSTWELFF.

The chain joins TRBV10-1 to TRBJ1-2, with 11 bases identical to TRBD1. Germline trimming cut 3 bases from V and 4 bases from J; bases unmatched to any gene: 7. CDR3 size: 16 residues. The germline V gene has CDR1 WNHNN and CDR2 SYGVQD (reference sequence). The CDR3 DNA reads TGCGCCAGCAGTGACATAGGGACAGGGGGTACCTATGGCTACACCTTC. This gives the protein CASSDIGTGGTYGYTF.

This clone appeared once. The gene calls are TRBV21-1 and TRBJ1-5. TRBV21-1 is annotated as a pseudogene. CDR3 length equals 11 residues. The CDR3 here is CAAPRVQPQHF. The CDR3 DNA reads TGTGCCGCCCCGAGGGTTCAGCCCCAGCATTTT.

The rearrangement links TRBV7-9 to TRBJ2-1; TRBD1 is a possible D gene (5 bases). V lost 3 bases and J lost 8, with 14 bases in between. This CDR3 contains 14 residues. The germline gives CDR1 SEHNR, CDR2 FQNEAQ (reference sequence). The CDR3 coding sequence is TGTGCCAGCAGCTTTTACGTTATCAGGGATGAGCAGTTCTTC. Translating gives CASSFYVIRDEQFF.

The J gene is TRBJ1-6, the V gene TRBV4-3; D is perhaps TRBD1 (6 bases). The CDR3 is 17 amino acids. CDR1 LGHNA and CDR2 YSLEER come from the germline V gene. Trimming removed 0 bases at V and 7 bases at J, with 16 bases between. This CDR3 reads CASSQDWRGPVNSPLHF. In DNA, the CDR3 is TGCGCCAGCAGCCAAGATTGGCGGGGGCCGGTGAATTCACCCCTCCACTTT.

The chain recombines TRBV30 with TRBJ1-6; TRBD1 matches 9 bases. This CDR3 is built from 13 residues. Germline CDR1 GTSNPN, CDR2 SVGIG (reference sequence). The V and J ends lost 5 bases and 9 bases, in that order; junction bases with no gene match: 5. The chain's CDR3 is CAWQTGGTSPLHF. In DNA form, the CDR3 reads TGTGCCTGGCAGACAGGGGGTACTTCACCCCTCCACTTT.

J is TRBJ2-5 and V is TRBV3-1 (or the pseudogene TRBV3-2), with 7 nucleotides matching TRBD1. The CDR3 is 15 residues long. The trim removed 1 base at V and 8 bases at J, leaving 10 bases unmatched. In germline, CDR1 is LGHDT, CDR2 YNNKEL (reference sequence). CDR3 bases: TGTGCCAGCAGCCAAGTTTTTGGGGACAGTCAAACCCAGTACTTC. The encoded protein is CASSQVFGDSQTQYF.

The chain uses TRBV5-1 and TRBJ1-6, with TRBD1 matching 8 bases. The CDR3 loop spans 16 amino acids. Germline loops: CDR1 SGHRS, CDR2 YFSETQ. Trimming cost V 4 bases and J 8 bases; bases outside gene matches: 11. The CDR3, as DNA: TGCGCCAGCAGCCAATCCCCCACAGGGGGGGATTCACCCCTCCACTTT. Translating it yields CASSQSPTGGDSPLHF.

The CDR3 coding sequence is TGTGCCAGCAGCTTAGGGGGACCCCCCTCACCCCTCCACTTT. It specifies CASSLGGPPSPLHF. The V call is TRBV7-9, the J call TRBJ1-6, with D tentatively TRBD1 (5 bases). Deletions cut 1 base from V and 10 bases from J, with 11 bases between. This CDR3 is 14 amino acids long. Germline V CDR1 and CDR2: SEHNR, FQNEAQ (reference sequence).

This chain joins TRBV11-3 and TRBJ1-3, with D tentatively TRBD1 (6 bases). V lost 0 bases and J 3 bases, leaving 12 bases between the germline ends. Germline assignment: CDR1 SGHNT and CDR2 YENEEA. The CDR3 contains 16 residues. CDR3 DNA sequence: TGTGCCAGCAGCTTAGACCCCGGGGGCAGTGGAAACACCATATATTTT. This gives the protein CASSLDPGGSGNTIYF.

The chain joins TRBV13 to TRBJ2-1; D is unresolved. The V end was cut by 1 base, the J end by 5 bases, with 6 bases between. The germline V gene has CDR1 PRHDT and CDR2 FYEKMQ (reference sequence). The CDR3 is 13 residues long. CDR3 amino acids: CASSLVPNNEQFF. The CDR3 DNA is TGTGCCAGCAGCTTAGTTCCAAACAATGAGCAGTTCTTC.

V is TRBV13 and J is TRBJ1-1; 8 bases map to TRBD1. The CDR3 loop spans 13 amino acids. The germline V gene has CDR1 PRHDT and CDR2 FYEKMQ (reference sequence). V shed 5 bases and J 5 bases; nucleotides not matched to a gene: 4. The CDR3 bases are TGTGCCAGCAGCCCGACAGGGGTTACTGAAGCTTTCTTT. Translating gives CASSPTGVTEAFF.

The chain is built from TRBV7-9 and TRBJ1-4; 7 nucleotides match TRBD1. Germline V gives CDR1 SEHNR, CDR2 FQNEAQ (reference sequence). The ends lost 4 bases at V and 4 bases at J; junction bases unmatched: 3. This CDR3 has 14 amino acids. The CDR3 loop reads CASSSGTDNEKLFF. The CDR3 DNA reads as TGTGCCAGCAGCTCCGGGACAGATAATGAAAAACTGTTTTTT.

The chain combines TRBV13 with TRBJ2-1, with 10 bases matching TRBD1. The CDR3 length is 14 residues. V lost 5 bases, J lost 7 bases, and 5 bases stayed unmatched. Germline lookup yields CDR1 PRHDT and CDR2 FYEKMQ (reference sequence). In DNA form, the CDR3 reads TGTGCCAGCAGCCTCGGACAGGGGGGGAATGAGCAGTTCTTC. Its protein product is CASSLGQGGNEQFF.

The V call is TRBV7-8, the J call TRBJ2-4; TRBD2 agrees at 8 bases. The length of the CDR3 is 21 residues. CDR1 is SGHVS and CDR2 is FQNEAQ in the germline V gene. The V and J ends lost 3 bases and 2 bases, in that order; junction bases with no gene match: 21. The CDR3 DNA sequence: TGTGCCAGCAGCTTCTCAAGGTCGATAGCGGGGTACAATAGCCCCAAAAACATTCAGTACTTC. The encoded protein is CASSFSRSIAGYNSPKNIQYF.

The chain joins TRBV11-1 to TRBJ1-2; D gene unclear. The CDR3 runs to 15 residues. Looked up from germline, CDR1 is SGHAT and CDR2 is FQDESV (reference sequence). V lost 6 bases, J lost 1 base, and 15 bases lay in between. The CDR3 sequence is CASRSTDSINYGYTF. The DNA of the CDR3 is TGTGCCAGCAGATCGACCGACTCAATTAACTATGGCTACACCTTC.

The gene calls are TRBV6-4 and TRBJ2-2; 8 positions agree with TRBD2. The length of the CDR3 is 18 residues. Germline CDR1 is MRHNA and CDR2 is SNTAGT. The ends lost 2 bases at V and 4 bases at J; junction bases unmatched: 12. The DNA of the CDR3 is TGTGCCAGCAGTGACCGCTTTCATCGAGCGGGGGCCACCGGGGAGCTGTTTTTT. Translated: CASSDRFHRAGATGELFF.